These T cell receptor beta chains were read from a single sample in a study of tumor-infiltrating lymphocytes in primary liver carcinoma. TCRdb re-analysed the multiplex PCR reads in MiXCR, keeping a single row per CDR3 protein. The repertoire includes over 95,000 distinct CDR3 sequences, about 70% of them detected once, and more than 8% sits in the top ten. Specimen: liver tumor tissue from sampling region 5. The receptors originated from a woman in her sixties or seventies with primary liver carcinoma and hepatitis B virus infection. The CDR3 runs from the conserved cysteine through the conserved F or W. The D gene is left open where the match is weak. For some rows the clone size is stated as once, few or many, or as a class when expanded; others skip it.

CANSPDSGSYNELFF | TGTGCCAACAGCCCAGACTCTGGCTCCTACAATGAGCTGTTCTTC | TRBJ2-1 | NA | TRBV28 | NA
CSISGGQHYNKQFF | TGCAGCATTTCGGGGGGACAGCATTACAATAAGCAGTTCTTC | TRBJ2-1 | NA | TRBV29-1 | NA
CTGSLARDRDEQYF | TGTACCGGCAGCTTAGCGCGGGACAGGGACGAGCAGTACTTC | TRBJ2-7 | few | TRBV7-9 | TRBD1
CSVARGQHYNEQFF | TGTAGCGTTGCGAGGGGACAGCATTACAATGAACAGTTCTTC | TRBJ2-1 | NA | TRBV29-1 | TRBD1
CASSLGWGTDTQCF | TGTGCCAGCAGCTTAGGCTGGGGCACAGATACGCAATGTTTT | TRBJ2-3 | NA | TRBV7-8 | NA
CASSYGGRTWELFF | TGTGCCAGCAGTTACGGCGGACGGACCTGGGAGCTGTTTTTT | TRBJ2-2 | NA | TRBV6-2/TRBV6-3 | NA
CASLGSSGLTGELLF | TGTGCCAGCCTCGGGTCCAGCGGATTAACCGGGGAGCTGTTGTTT | TRBJ2-2 | NA | TRBV6-6 | NA
CASSLVQTQYF | TGTGCCAGCAGCTTAGTACAGACCCAGTACTTC | TRBJ2-5 | NA | TRBV7-2 | NA
CATRVTGEERSYNEQFF | TGTGCCACCCGGGTAACAGGGGAGGAAAGATCCTACAATGAGCAGTTCTTC | TRBJ2-1 | NA | TRBV5-6 | NA
CRATSSGHEQFF | TGCAGAGCTACGTCTAGCGGTCATGAGCAGTTCTTC | TRBJ2-1 | NA | TRBV29-1 | TRBD2
CSARQGDYGYTF | TGCAGTGCAAGACAGGGTGACTATGGCTACACCTTC | TRBJ1-2 | NA | TRBV20-1 | TRBD1
CASSTSGTGGTSGYEQYF | TGTGCCAGCAGTACCTCCGGGACAGGGGGGACTAGCGGTTACGAGCAGTACTTC | TRBJ2-7 | many | TRBV28 | NA
CASSLGVGLAAVDEQFF | TGCGCCAGCAGCCTCGGAGTGGGTCTAGCGGCTGTTGATGAGCAGTTCTTC | TRBJ2-1 | NA | TRBV4-1 | TRBD2
CASSGVLCEQYF | TGTGCCAGCAGTGGAGTCCTTTGCGAGCAGTACTTC | TRBJ2-7 | NA | TRBV11-2 | NA
CASRRVRRGIEQFF | TGTGCCAGCAGGCGGGTTCGGAGGGGAATTGAGCAGTTCTTC | TRBJ2-1 | NA | TRBV11-3 | NA
CASSSGTLETRYF | TGTGCCAGCAGCTCAGGGACGCTTGAGACCCGGTACTTC | TRBJ2-5 | NA | TRBV7-9 | NA
CASSLDTEAFF | TGCGCCAGCAGCTTGGACACTGAAGCTTTCTTT | TRBJ1-1 | NA | TRBV5-1 | NA
CASLGGGANTGELFF | TGTGCCAGCCTTGGGGGGGGGGCGAACACCGGGGAGCTGTTTTTT | TRBJ2-2 | NA | TRBV28 | TRBD2
CGSSLRGLITGTDIEAFF | TGTGGCAGCAGCCTCAGGGGGCTTATAACGGGAACGGACATTGAAGCTTTCTTT | TRBJ1-1 | once | TRBV11-3 | TRBD1
CAISELTGFEVEAFF | TGTGCCATCAGTGAGTTGACAGGTTTCGAGGTTGAAGCTTTCTTT | TRBJ1-1 | many | TRBV10-3 | NA
CASSPRVGEVEDTQYF | TGTGCCAGCAGCCCTCGAGTGGGAGAAGTCGAAGATACACAGTATTTT | TRBJ2-3 | once | TRBV5-5 | NA
CASISGDTEAFF | TGTGCCAGCATCTCAGGGGATACTGAAGCTTTCTTT | TRBJ1-1 | NA | TRBV7-8 | NA
CSVSQSQGEYEQFF | TGCAGCGTTTCCCAATCACAGGGAGAATACGAGCAGTTCTTC | TRBJ2-1 | NA | TRBV29-1 | NA
CSVDYPSGSETQYF | TGCAGCGTTGATTATCCTAGCGGGAGTGAGACCCAGTACTTC | TRBJ2-5 | medium-sized | TRBV29-1 | TRBD2
CCNGDRTLTDTQYF | TGCTGCAATGGGGACAGGACCCTCACAGATACGCAGTATTTT | TRBJ2-3 | once | TRBV29-1 | TRBD1
CASSGGLAGAKNIQYF | TGTGCCAGCAGCGGGGGACTAGCGGGAGCCAAAAACATTCAGTACTTC | TRBJ2-4 | once | TRBV9 | TRBD2
CASSLFENYEQYF | TGCGCCAGCAGCTTGTTCGAGAACTACGAGCAGTACTTC | TRBJ2-7 | many | TRBV5-1 | NA
CASSQRLGVHNTYTLYF | TGTGCCAGCAGCCAACGGTTGGGGGTTCATAACACATATACGCTGTATTTT | TRBJ2-3 | NA | TRBV14 | NA
CASSLSRSGPADTQYF | TGTGCCAGTAGCTTAAGCCGTAGCGGTCCCGCAGATACGCAGTATTTT | TRBJ2-3 | NA | TRBV11-3 | NA